This T cell receptor (beta chain) appears in the sequencing data of a study of molecular identifiers for immune sequencing clone quantification. Study observations and caveats: Detecting spiked Jurkat TCR RNA from one cell among around 930,000 naive cells was reportedly possible. Barcode sharing among identical TCR molecules could make large clones appear smaller.

Sorting recovered naive CD8 T cells on a CD8+CD4-CCR7+CD45RA+ profile. Trimming cost V 3 bases and J 5 bases, with 17 bases left between them. The CDR3 runs to 16 residues. Germline CDR1 is KGHSH and CDR2 is LQKENI. Preparation of the bulk TCR libraries relied on previously described methods and listed TCR primers. TCRdb called the PCR reads again in MiXCR, with one record for every CDR3 protein. The sample shows about 330,000 distinct CDR3 sequences, roughly 24% of them seen only once. Points on this clonotype: Its antigen is unknown.

J is TRBJ2-4 and V is TRBV18; D gene unclear. Specimen: naive CD8+ T cells from blood, with Jurkat cell RNA spiked in. The subset is: FACS-sorted CD8+CD4-CCR7+CD45RA+ naive T cells. This TCR derives from a human donor in good health. Some libraries in this study had Jurkat cell RNA spiked in. The CDR3 reads CASSPETVTSQNIQYF. The CDR3, as DNA: TGTGCCAGCTCACCTGAGACCGTTACCAGCCAAAACATTCAGTACTTC. The complete variable domain, with remaining parts taken from reference TRBV18 and TRBJ2-4, reads NAGVMQNPRHLVRRRGQEARLRCSPMKGHSHVYWYRQLPEEGLKFMVYLQKENIIDESGMPKERFSAEFPKEGPSILRIQQVVRGDSAAYFCASSPETVTSQNIQYFGAGTRLSVL.